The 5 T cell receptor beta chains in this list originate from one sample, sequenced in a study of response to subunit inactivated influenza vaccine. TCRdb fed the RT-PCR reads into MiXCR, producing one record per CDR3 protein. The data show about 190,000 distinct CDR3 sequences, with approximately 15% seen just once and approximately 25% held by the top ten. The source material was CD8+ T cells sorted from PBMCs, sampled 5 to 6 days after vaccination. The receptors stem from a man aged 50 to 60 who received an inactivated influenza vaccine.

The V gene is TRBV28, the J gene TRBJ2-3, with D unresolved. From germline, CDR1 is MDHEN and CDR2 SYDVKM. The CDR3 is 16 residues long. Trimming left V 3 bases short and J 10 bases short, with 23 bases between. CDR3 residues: CASSFLAFEEQLPQYF. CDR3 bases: TGTGCCAGCAGTTTTCTTGCTTTTGAAGAGCAGTTACCGCAGTATTTT.

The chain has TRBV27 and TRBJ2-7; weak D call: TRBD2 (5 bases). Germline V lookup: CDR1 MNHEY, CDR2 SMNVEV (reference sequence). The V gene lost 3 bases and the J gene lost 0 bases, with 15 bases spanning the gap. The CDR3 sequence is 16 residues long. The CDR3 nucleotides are TGTGCCAGCAGTTTGCAGGCTTCGGCGGGCTCCTACGAGCAGTACTTC. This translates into CASSLQASAGSYEQYF.

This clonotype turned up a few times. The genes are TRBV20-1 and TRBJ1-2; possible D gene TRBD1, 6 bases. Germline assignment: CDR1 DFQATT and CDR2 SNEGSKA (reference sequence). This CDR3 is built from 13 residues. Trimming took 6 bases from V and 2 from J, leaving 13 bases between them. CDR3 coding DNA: TGCAGTGCCCATACGACAGGCAACTATGGCTACACCTTC. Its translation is CSAHTTGNYGYTF.

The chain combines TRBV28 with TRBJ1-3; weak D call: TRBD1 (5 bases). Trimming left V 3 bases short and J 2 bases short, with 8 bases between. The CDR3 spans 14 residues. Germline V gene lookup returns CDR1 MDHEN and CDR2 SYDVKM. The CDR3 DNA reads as TGTGCCAGCAGTTTCTGGGGGACTGGAAACACCATATATTTT. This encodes CASSFWGTGNTIYF.

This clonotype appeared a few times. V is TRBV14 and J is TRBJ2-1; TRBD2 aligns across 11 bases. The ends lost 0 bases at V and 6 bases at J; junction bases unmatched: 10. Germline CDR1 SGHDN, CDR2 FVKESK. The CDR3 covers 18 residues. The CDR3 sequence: CASSQEEGGLAAFNEQFF. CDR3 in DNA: TGTGCCAGCAGCCAAGAAGAAGGGGGACTAGCGGCTTTCAATGAGCAGTTCTTC.